The source of this T cell receptor beta chain is a study of early T cells in non-severe SARS-CoV-2 infection (dated by TCRdb to the early 2020s). Background on the whole study: Because TCR sequencing relied on bulk RNA taken from unsorted whole blood, pairing of alpha and beta chains was not possible. Beyond this particular receptor, the publication reports: VDJdb matching was skewed toward anti-spike CD8 responses and likely underestimated virus-specific expansions by missing private and CD4 specificities.

The CDR3 has 12 amino acids, counting the end cysteine and phenylalanine. Of all the DNA, just the CDR3 is kept, 36 bases in frame from base 1. CDR1 and CDR2 (ENHRY, SYGVKD) derive from the germline V gene. V loses 3 bases of germline sequence and J loses 2 bases, and the interval between the two ends is 4 bases. Library construction relied on 5' RACE. Sequenced on a NextSeq 500. Unique molecular identifiers were attached to individual cDNA molecules in the TCR library protocol so that sequencing error and PCR bias could be corrected. Both TCR alpha and beta chains were sequenced, and tight co-correlation was observed between alpha and beta sequence abundances in each sample. The authors processed their data as follows. Decombinator V4 was used to annotate the V gene, J gene and CDR3 of the TCR sequences. Expanded TCRs were defined as changing significantly between any two time points under a Poisson model with p below 0.0001. Abundances of TCRs were expressed as counts per million after normalisation to the total number of TCRs sequenced in each sample. MAIT TCRs were defined by TRAV1-2 paired with TRAJ12, TRAJ20 or TRAJ33, and iNKT TCRs by TRAV10 paired with TRAJ18. VDJdb, accessed on 1 November 2021, was searched for TCRs annotated for CMV, EBV and SARS-CoV-2, and TCRs annotated for more than one antigen were excluded. In-frame beta chains were kept once TCRdb had trimmed the public reads at Q25 with fastp and called clones with MiXCR. Every entry covers one CDR3 protein and lists the most common genes and DNA from its rows. TCRdb's processing, not the authors', yielded these V and J calls. Present in this sample are about 83,000 distinct CDR3 sequences, more than 9% of which were seen just once. Around 7.5% of the sample belongs to the ten largest clones.

Turning to this clonotype: This clone's antigen is unknown. One base away there is no much larger clone; base qualities are not given.

The study was a case-control design nested within a healthcare worker cohort in London, UK, with weekly nasopharyngeal swab PCR tests and blood sampling. Healthcare workers were recruited between 23 and 31 March 2020, during the week of the UK lockdown, and were followed weekly for up to 16 weeks. The source material was whole blood, sampled at baseline. The TCR originated in an adult who was a healthcare worker with PCR-confirmed SARS-CoV-2 infection or an uninfected control (not recorded which). This chain is built from TRBV10-3 and TRBJ1-2, with no confident D gene call. The DNA reads TGTGCCATCAGTGACTCCAACTATGGCTACACCTTC. The translation is CAISDSNYGYTF.